These T cell receptor beta chains were read from a single sample in a study of molecular identifiers for immune sequencing clone quantification. TCRdb re-called the PCR reads through MiXCR, storing one row per CDR3 protein. The repertoire consists of under 800,000 distinct CDR3 sequences, with 25% occurring once and the leading ten covering 0.6% to 0.9%. Sequencing used naive CD8+ T cells from blood, with Jurkat cell RNA spiked in. These receptors were obtained from a human donor in good health. Some libraries in this study had Jurkat cell RNA spiked in. CDR3s include the opening cysteine and the closing phenylalanine or tryptophan. The D gene is left open where the match is weak. The size entry is marked missing in some rows and otherwise reads once, few, many or a size class.

j_call clone_size d_call v_call cdr3_aa cdr3_nt
TRBJ2-3 few NA TRBV27 CASSRALDTQYF TGTGCCAGCAGTAGGGCCCTAGATACGCAGTATTTT
TRBJ2-5 NA TRBD2 TRBV4-3 CASSQGLAGGQEAQYF TGCGCCAGCAGCCAGGGACTAGCGGGAGGGCAAGAGGCCCAGTACTTC
TRBJ1-5 NA NA TRBV27 CASSPKAVYSNRPQHF TGTGCCAGCAGTCCGAAGGCGGTCTATAGCAATCGGCCCCAGCATTTT
TRBJ2-7 many NA TRBV10-3 CAISDSLYEQYF TGTGCCATCAGTGATTCTCTTTACGAGCAGTACTTC
TRBJ2-6 many NA TRBV12-3/TRBV12-4 CASSPPRGTGQDRANVLTF TGTGCCAGCAGCCCCCCCCGCGGGACGGGACAAGATAGGGCCAACGTCCTGACTTTC
TRBJ2-4 many NA TRBV27 CASSTGTVLAKNIQYF TGTGCCAGCAGTACCGGGACGGTACTAGCCAAAAACATTCAGTACTTC
TRBJ2-5 many TRBD2 TRBV6-2/TRBV6-3 CASSYSSGEWTQYF TGTGCCAGCAGTTACTCGAGCGGGGAGTGGACCCAGTACTTC
TRBJ2-7 few TRBD2 TRBV27 CASSFSGVTYEQYF TGTGCCAGCAGTTTTAGCGGGGTTACCTACGAGCAGTACTTC
TRBJ2-7 NA NA TRBV6-2/TRBV6-3 CACSYWVDEQYF TGTGCCTGCAGTTATTGGGTGGACGAGCAGTACTTC
TRBJ2-1 few NA TRBV12-3/TRBV12-4 CASSSLDMYNEQFF TGTGCCAGCAGTTCCCTGGACATGTACAATGAGCAGTTCTTC
TRBJ2-7 many NA TRBV7-6 CASSSSDEQYF TGTGCCAGCAGCTCCAGCGACGAGCAGTACTTC
TRBJ1-5 NA NA TRBV27 CASSYMPNQPQHF TGTGCCAGCAGTTACATGCCTAATCAGCCCCAGCATTTT
TRBJ1-1 NA NA TRBV19 CASSWGDKTMNTAAFF TGTGCCAGTAGTTGGGGGGATAAAACCATGAACACTGCAGCTTTCTTT
TRBJ2-1 NA TRBD2 TRBV5-4 CASSLTTGLAGKVEQFF TGTGCCAGCAGCTTAACCACCGGACTAGCGGGAAAGGTTGAGCAGTTCTTC
TRBJ2-5 NA TRBD2 TRBV7-9 CASSGGYGGASETQYF TGTGCCAGCAGCGGAGGGTACGGGGGGGCTTCAGAGACCCAGTACTTC
TRBJ2-3 many NA TRBV18 CASSPPYSGLPPDTQYF TGTGCCAGCTCACCACCATATTCAGGGCTTCCCCCAGATACGCAGTATTTT
TRBJ1-5 many NA TRBV7-2 CASSSLGQGSNQPQHF TGTGCCAGCAGCTCGCTAGGTCAGGGAAGCAATCAGCCCCAGCATTTT
TRBJ2-7 many TRBD2 TRBV29-1 CSVEAGDYEQYF TGCAGCGTTGAGGCGGGAGACTACGAGCAGTACTTC
TRBJ2-7 NA NA TRBV30 CAWGITSEQYF TGTGCCTGGGGTATAACTAGCGAGCAGTACTTC
TRBJ1-2 NA NA TRBV5-3 CASSLAVGVDYGYTF TGTGCCAGCAGCTTGGCCGTGGGCGTTGACTATGGCTACACCTTC
TRBJ2-7 NA TRBD1 TRBV9 CASSVVGTGGPYEQYF TGTGCCAGCAGCGTAGTTGGGACAGGGGGGCCCTACGAGCAGTACTTC
TRBJ2-7 once NA TRBV14 CASSPRVAPGEQYF TGTGCCAGCAGCCCCCGGGTCGCCCCGGGCGAGCAGTACTTC
TRBJ2-2 many NA TRBV5-1 CASRLEENTGELFF TGCGCCAGCAGGTTGGAGGAGAACACCGGGGAGCTGTTTTTT
TRBJ1-1 once NA TRBV5-1 CASSGGRWGYTEAFF TGCGCCAGCAGCGGGGGTCGGTGGGGGTACACTGAAGCTTTCTTT
TRBJ2-5 many TRBD2 TRBV29-1 CSVEDLGLAGVETQYF TGCAGCGTTGAAGATCTTGGACTAGCGGGAGTTGAGACCCAGTACTTC
TRBJ2-4 many NA TRBV5-6 CASSLSAGSFAKNIQYF TGTGCCAGCAGCTTGTCTGCGGGGAGTTTCGCCAAAAACATTCAGTACTTC
TRBJ2-3 NA TRBD2 TRBV19 CASSITSGVGDTQYF TGTGCCAGTAGTATTACTAGCGGGGTAGGAGATACGCAGTATTTT
TRBJ2-7 many NA TRBV4-1 CASSPARQYEQYF TGCGCCAGCAGCCCGGCCCGGCAGTACGAGCAGTACTTC
TRBJ2-7 NA TRBD1 TRBV4-1 CASSQNDRGHEQYF TGCGCCAGCAGCCAGAATGACAGGGGGCACGAGCAGTACTTC
TRBJ2-1 NA NA TRBV7-9 CASSLDGVEQFF TGTGCCAGCAGCTTAGATGGGGTTGAGCAGTTCTTC
TRBJ1-1 many TRBD1 TRBV6-2/TRBV6-3 CAIWTGDHTEAFF TGTGCCATTTGGACAGGGGACCACACTGAAGCTTTCTTT
TRBJ1-2 many NA TRBV7-9 CASSVVGGVRYGYTF TGTGCCAGCAGCGTGGTAGGAGGAGTACGCTATGGCTACACCTTC
TRBJ2-1 NA TRBD2 TRBV7-9 CASSSLAGDAYNEQFF TGTGCCAGCAGCTCTCTAGCGGGGGACGCCTACAATGAGCAGTTCTTC
TRBJ2-1 many NA TRBV4-3 CASSQLVQGTANEQFF TGCGCCAGCAGCCAATTGGTACAGGGAACCGCGAATGAGCAGTTCTTC
TRBJ2-7 many NA TRBV7-9 CASSPRGSGPYEQYF TGTGCCAGCAGCCCCCGGGGTAGCGGCCCCTACGAGCAGTACTTC
TRBJ2-2 NA TRBD1 TRBV19 CASSPGTDTGELFF TGTGCCAGTAGTCCCGGGACAGACACCGGGGAGCTGTTTTTT
TRBJ2-3 NA NA TRBV19 CASSIGGGADTQYF TGTGCCAGTAGTATAGGCGGAGGGGCAGATACGCAGTATTTT
TRBJ2-1 NA NA TRBV21-1 CASSLRTADNEQFF TGTGCCAGCAGCCTGCGGACGGCCGACAATGAGCAGTTCTTC
TRBJ1-5 many NA TRBV20-1 CSARELEPQHF TGCAGTGCTAGAGAGTTAGAGCCCCAGCATTTT
TRBJ2-7 many NA TRBV5-1 CASSLEQPGGEQYF TGCGCCAGCAGCTTGGAGCAGCCCGGGGGTGAGCAGTACTTC
TRBJ2-1 NA TRBD1 TRBV19 CASSRGDRALNNEQFF TGTGCCAGTAGTAGGGGGGACAGGGCCCTAAACAATGAGCAGTTCTTC
TRBJ1-1 NA NA TRBV30 CAWGKTAQKNTEAFF TGTGCCTGGGGAAAGACAGCCCAAAAGAACACTGAGGCTTTCTTT
TRBJ1-5 few NA TRBV20-1 CSARRNEPGNQPQHF TGCAGTGCTAGACGAAATGAACCAGGGAATCAGCCCCAGCATTTT
TRBJ2-5 many NA TRBV12-3/TRBV12-4 CASSPLGGAETQYF TGTGCCAGCAGTCCCCTGGGGGGGGCTGAGACCCAGTACTTC
TRBJ1-2 few NA TRBV20-1 CSVSPDTYYGYTF TGCAGTGTTTCCCCCGACACTTACTATGGCTACACCTTC
TRBJ2-1 NA NA TRBV11-3 CASSPITTSSYNEQFF TGTGCCAGCAGCCCGATCACCACGAGCTCCTACAATGAGCAGTTCTTC
TRBJ2-5 NA NA TRBV20-1 CSARDWGPSAQETQYF TGCAGTGCTAGAGATTGGGGTCCTAGCGCACAAGAGACCCAGTACTTC
TRBJ2-7 NA TRBD2 TRBV28 CASRGEGYGQYF TGTGCCAGCAGGGGGGAGGGCTACGGGCAGTACTTC
TRBJ2-1 many TRBD2 TRBV12-3/TRBV12-4 CASRQSGRVHNEQFF TGTGCCAGCAGACAGAGCGGGAGAGTTCACAATGAGCAGTTCTTC
TRBJ1-5 NA NA TRBV15 CATNDGTNQPQHF TGTGCCACCAATGACGGGACTAATCAGCCCCAGCATTTT
TRBJ2-1 NA NA TRBV24-1 CAAGTPNPNEQFF TGTGCCGCCGGGACTCCGAATCCCAATGAGCAGTTCTTC
TRBJ2-7 NA NA TRBV28 CASSLTQGSVERYF TGTGCCAGCAGCTTAACTCAGGGGAGTGTGGAGCGGTACTTC
TRBJ2-2 NA TRBD1 TRBV6-5 CASRAGTGIGGLFF TGTGCCAGCAGGGCCGGGACAGGGATCGGGGGGCTGTTTTTT
TRBJ2-7 many NA TRBV20-1 CSALEYEQYF TGCAGTGCATTGGAGTACGAGCAGTACTTC
TRBJ2-5 many NA TRBV6-2/TRBV6-3 CASSYPNSYQETQYF TGTGCCAGCAGTTACCCGAACAGCTACCAAGAGACCCAGTACTTC
TRBJ2-7 NA NA TRBV20-1 CSARQVGGTYEQYF TGCAGTGCGCGACAGGTGGGAGGGACCTACGAGCAGTACTTC
TRBJ1-6 few NA TRBV4-1 CASSQAPRYVFGGSYNSPLHF TGCGCCAGCAGCCAAGCTCCCCGATATGTTTTTGGGGGATCCTATAATTCACCCCTCCACTTT
TRBJ2-4 many NA TRBV6-5 CASSYSRGVAKNIQYF TGTGCCAGCAGTTACTCCCGTGGGGTAGCCAAAAACATTCAGTACTTC
TRBJ2-2 NA TRBD2 TRBV20-1 CSALTPSGENTGELFF TGCAGTGCGCTCACCCCTAGCGGTGAGAACACCGGGGAGCTGTTTTTT
TRBJ2-5 many TRBD2 TRBV9 CASSEGLVLQPQETQYF TGTGCCAGCAGCGAGGGACTAGTGCTACAACCACAAGAGACCCAGTACTTC